The next 24 T cell receptor beta chains were all read from a single sample in a study of blood T cell repertoires in COVID-19. Only in-frame clones appear in the TCRdb table, and some are missing; sequencing was by immunoSEQ multiplex PCR. The data show roughly 60,000 clones, 80% to 90% seen once. Sequencing input: peripheral blood. The receptors stem from an elderly man with acute or convalescent COVID-19.

This chain links TRBV12-3 or TRBV12-4 with TRBJ1-2; 8 bases line up with TRBD1. The V segment lost 6 bases and the J segment 8 bases; nucleotides outside the gene matches: 5. The CDR3 length is 12 residues. CDR3 in DNA: TGTGCCAGCAGCCAGGACAGGGCAGGCTACACCTTC. Its translation: CASSQDRAGYTF.

J is TRBJ1-1 and V is TRBV3-1 (or the pseudogene TRBV3-2), with D unresolved. Germline lookup yields CDR1 LGHDT and CDR2 YNNKEL (reference sequence). Trimming stripped 6 bases from V and 6 bases from J, with 11 bases between. The CDR3 is made up of 12 amino acids. CDR3 protein: CASSGLSPEAFF. The CDR3 nucleotides are TGTGCCAGCAGTGGACTTTCCCCTGAAGCTTTCTTT.

The V call is TRBV5-6, the J call TRBJ1-1; unclear D gene. The CDR3 loop spans 13 amino acids. Trimming took 5 bases from V and 4 from J, leaving 12 bases between them. CDR1 is SGHDT and CDR2 is YYEEEE in the germline V gene. As DNA, the CDR3 is TGTGCCAGCAGGGAGCGGCACCTCACTGAAGCTTTCTTT. Translated, it gives CASRERHLTEAFF. Full variable domain (remainder filled in from reference TRBV5-6 and TRBJ1-1): DAGVTQSPTHLIKTRGQQVTLRCSPKSGHDTVSWYQQALGQGPQFIFQYYEEEERQRGNFPDRFSGHQFPNYSSELNVNALLLGDSALYLCASRERHLTEAFFGQGTRLTVV.

The rearrangement joins TRBV5-4 to TRBJ2-1; a possible D gene is TRBD2 (7 bases). There are 15 residues in the CDR3. V lost 4 bases and J lost 4, with 15 bases in between. CDR1 and CDR2 (germline): SGHNT, YYREEE (reference sequence). The CDR3 nucleotides are TGTGCCAGCAGCCTTAGGGGGGGGTTATACAATGAGCAGTTCTTC. Its protein is CASSLRGGLYNEQFF.

The chain employs TRBV5-5 and TRBJ1-4; TRBD1 matches 8 bases. This CDR3 comprises 14 residues. CDR1 is SGHKS, CDR2 YYEKEE, per germline (reference sequence). J gave up 6 bases and V 2 bases, and 3 bases lay outside the gene matches. CDR3 in amino acids: CASSLQGGYEKLFF. The CDR3 DNA reads TGTGCCAGCAGCTTACAGGGGGGGTATGAAAAACTGTTTTTT.

J is TRBJ2-2 and V is TRBV12-3 or TRBV12-4, with D uncertain. With 8 bases removed from V and 6 bases from J, the gap between germline ends came to 13 bases. The CDR3 contains 13 residues. Here the CDR3 reads CASSRQFPGELFF. CDR3 sequence (DNA): TGTGCCAGCTCTAGGCAGTTCCCCGGGGAGCTGTTTTTT.

The V and J genes are TRBV14 and TRBJ1-3; perhaps TRBD1 as D (5 bases). Trimming shortened V by 3 bases and J by 0 bases, and 9 bases separated the two germline ends. The CDR3 totals 15 residues. Germline V CDR1 and CDR2: SGHDN, FVKESK. The CDR3 region is CASSHRTHSGNTIYF. DNA of the CDR3: TGTGCCAGCAGCCACAGGACACACTCTGGAAACACCATATATTTT.

This clone occurred a few times. The chain carries TRBV7-6 and TRBJ1-5, with D perhaps TRBD1 (6 bases). The CDR3 sequence is 14 residues long. V lost 5 bases, J lost 2 bases, and 10 bases lay in between. Germline CDR1 and CDR2: SGHVS and FNYEAQ. CDR3 residues: CASSPGVGNQPQHF. The CDR3 nucleotides read TGTGCCAGCAGCCCAGGGGTGGGCAATCAGCCCCAGCATTTT.

The chain employs TRBV10-3 and TRBJ1-6, with a tentative D call TRBD1 (5 bases). From germline, CDR1 is ENHRY and CDR2 SYGVKD. The CDR3 spans 15 residues. The V and J ends lost 3 bases and 6 bases respectively, with 12 bases between them. CDR3 protein: CAISDLGASNSPLHF. The CDR3 nucleotides are TGTGCCATCAGTGATTTAGGGGCGTCTAATTCACCCCTCCACTTT.

The CDR3 coding sequence is TGTGCCAGCAGCGACGGGACTATGGTTGATACGCAGTATTTT. This sequence encodes CASSDGTMVDTQYF. The chain has TRBV5-8 and TRBJ2-3; 7 bases line up with TRBD2. Trimming took 4 bases from V and 6 from J; bases not matched to a gene: 8. Germline assignment: CDR1 SGHTS and CDR2 YDEGEE. The CDR3 totals 14 residues.

The gene calls are TRBV11-2 and TRBJ1-3; D unclear. V lost 7 bases to trimming and J lost 4 bases, with 5 bases between them. The CDR3 extends over 11 amino acids. The germline V gene has CDR1 SGHAT and CDR2 FQNNGV. CDR3 DNA sequence: TGTGCCAGCACCCTCGGAAACACCATATATTTT. It is translated as CASTLGNTIYF.

V is TRBV25-1 and J is TRBJ2-4; D unresolved. This CDR3 is 14 amino acids long. The germline gives CDR1 MGHDK, CDR2 SYGVNS. Trimming cost V 7 bases and J 0 bases, with 10 bases left between them. CDR3 nucleotide sequence: TGTGCCAGCACCGATGGGCTAGCCAAAAACATTCAGTACTTC. Translated: CASTDGLAKNIQYF.

This sequence joins TRBV4-1 and TRBJ2-2; D may be TRBD2 (6 bases). The V gene's germline CDR1 is MGHRA and CDR2 YSYEKL. Trimming removed 10 bases from V and 3 bases from J, with 12 bases in between. The CDR3 is made up of 13 amino acids. The CDR3 loop is CATRDSYTGELFF. The CDR3 DNA sequence: TGCGCCACCCGGGACTCTTACACCGGGGAGCTGTTTTTT.

The rearrangement uses TRBV6-4 and TRBJ1-1; D remains ambiguous. The V gene lost 2 bases and the J gene lost 1 base, with 5 bases spanning the gap. The germline CDR1 and CDR2 sequences are MRHNA and SNTAGT. The length of the CDR3 is 13 residues. The CDR3 bases are TGTGCCAGCAGTGACCGGGAGAACACTGAAGCTTTCTTT. Protein sequence: CASSDRENTEAFF.

V usage is TRBV2 and J usage is TRBJ1-3; weak D call: TRBD1 (6 bases). V was shortened by 1 base and J by 2 bases, with 6 bases between the two germline ends. The CDR3 covers 14 residues. The germline gives CDR1 SNHLY, CDR2 FYNNEI. CDR3 protein: CASSEDRAGNTIYF. The DNA of the CDR3 is TGTGCCAGCAGTGAAGACAGGGCTGGAAACACCATATATTTT.

The chain carries TRBV5-1 and TRBJ1-2; TRBD1 agrees at 8 bases. Germline V gene data show CDR1 as SGHRS and CDR2 as YFSETQ. The CDR3 contains 14 residues. V shed 3 bases, J shed 7 bases, and the junction held 8 bases outside the gene matches. CDR3 sequence reads: CASSSRQGTGGYTF. The CDR3 DNA reads as TGCGCCAGCAGCTCCAGACAGGGGACGGGTGGCTACACCTTC.

The V and J genes are TRBV5-4 and TRBJ1-2; no firm D call. Germline CDR1 SGHNT, CDR2 YYREEE (reference sequence). The CDR3 is made up of 13 amino acids. Trimming cost V 0 bases and J 3 bases, with 6 bases left between them. CDR3 coding DNA: TGTGCCAGCAGCTTGGACAGCTACTATGGCTACACCTTC. It specifies CASSLDSYYGYTF.

The chain uses TRBV3-1 (or the pseudogene TRBV3-2) and TRBJ1-2; possibly TRBD1 for D (6 bases). Germline V gives CDR1 LGHDT, CDR2 YNNKEL (reference sequence). The CDR3 spans 16 residues. V shed 2 bases and J shed 8 bases, with 21 bases lying between them. The CDR3 bases are TGTGCCAGCAGCCAACACAAAAAAACAGGGTCTCAAGGCTACACCTTC. It encodes CASSQHKKTGSQGYTF.

This sequence joins TRBV30 and TRBJ1-3, with D perhaps matching TRBD1 (5 bases). CDR3 length: 13 amino acids. V lost 1 base, J lost 4 bases, and 8 bases lay in between. CDR1 is GTSNPN, CDR2 SVGIG, per germline (reference sequence). CDR3 DNA sequence: TGTGCCTGGAGTGCTGGGGCGGGAAACACCATATATTTT. Translating gives CAWSAGAGNTIYF.

This chain connects TRBV9 to TRBJ2-1; 9 bases fit TRBD2. The V gene end was trimmed by 0 bases and the J gene end by 9 bases; junction bases not matched to a gene: 4. In germline, CDR1 is SGDLS, CDR2 YYNGEE. The CDR3 runs to 14 residues. This CDR3 is CASSVGGGASEQFF. DNA for the CDR3: TGTGCCAGCAGCGTAGGCGGGGGGGCCAGTGAGCAGTTCTTC.

This clone has just one count. V is TRBV10-1 and J is TRBJ2-5; 14 nucleotides line up with TRBD2. Germline V gives CDR1 WNHNN, CDR2 SYGVQD (reference sequence). Trimming removed 3 bases from V and 1 base from J; junction bases left unmatched: 7. CDR3 size: 18 residues. This chain's CDR3 is CASSDGRLAGGSQETQYF. The CDR3 nucleotides are TGCGCCAGCAGTGACGGTCGACTAGCGGGGGGGTCCCAAGAGACCCAGTACTTC.

The chain joins TRBV7-8 to TRBJ1-2, with 8 bases identical to TRBD1. The germline gives CDR1 SGHVS, CDR2 FQNEAQ. This CDR3 spans 15 amino acids. The junction had 5 bases not matched to a gene; V was cut back by 1 base and J by 4 bases. DNA of the CDR3: TGTGCCAGCAGCTTAGGGACAGGGCGGCTCTATGGCTACACCTTC. It codes for CASSLGTGRLYGYTF.

CDR3 DNA sequence: TGTGCCAGCAGCCGCAGACAGGGCGTCACGGACACCGGGGAGCTGTTTTTT. This sequence encodes CASSRRQGVTDTGELFF. The chain links TRBV7-6 to TRBJ2-2; the match to TRBD1 covers 7 bases. Germline-derived CDR1 and CDR2 are SGHVS and FNYEAQ. Trimming took 5 bases from V and 3 from J; bases not matched to a gene: 12. The CDR3 is 17 amino acids.

This rearrangement joins TRBV4-2 to TRBJ2-1; D may be TRBD2 (7 bases). The V and J ends lost 0 bases and 9 bases respectively, with 12 bases between them. Germline CDR1 reads LGHNA; CDR2 reads YNFKEQ. This CDR3 is 14 amino acids long. CDR3 DNA: TGTGCCAGCAGCCAAGAGTGGGGGGGCGGTGAGCAGTTCTTC. Its translation: CASSQEWGGGEQFF.